The text below deals with one TCR beta chain. Its antigen is not known. A much larger clone sits a single nucleotide away, making a read error possible. Deletions cut 5 bases from V and 7 bases from J, with 11 bases between. The CDR3 is made up of 12 amino acids. This specimen belongs to a study of T cells in Graves' hyperthyroidism and ophthalmopathy. Newly diagnosed hyperthyroidism patients aged 18 to 65 years had disease lasting under 2 months. Every diagnosis used clinical symptoms, serum thyroxine and TRAb, thyroid ultrasound and orbital computed tomography. The study, taken as a whole, reports: Within blood appeared most thyroid clonotypes that had expanded above 0.001. Onset of ophthalmopathy came a median about 6.5 months after the model predicted it.

TCR beta CDR3 sequences were amplified from RNA transcripts. Researchers ran a first-round RT-PCR on the TCR CDR3 using the HTBI primer set. Each CDR3 protein gets one entry after TCRdb re-called the multiplex PCR reads with MiXCR. The sample carries 700,000 to 950,000 distinct CDR3 sequences, 35% recorded once. The V call is TRBV12-3 or TRBV12-4, the J call TRBJ1-2; D is uncertain. The TCR sequence derives from a woman between 40 and 55 years old with Graves' hyperthyroidism. The sample consisted of blood. The CDR3 nucleotides read TGTGCCAGCAGTACGGCGGCGGGTGGCTACACCTTC. Its translation is CASSTAAGGYTF.